These 12 T cell receptor beta chains were sequenced from one sample in a study of immune evolution from preneoplasia to lung adenocarcinoma. The repertoire was sequenced with immunoSEQ multiplex PCR; TCRdb's copy has only in-frame clones and lacks some. The sample includes about 7,900 clones, more than 70% of them seen just once. Material: FFPE adjacent normal lung tissue. The source is a person aged 65 to 85 with lung adenocarcinoma.

This clone has only a few counts. The chain couples TRBV7-3 to TRBJ1-5, with D uncertain. The germline V and J ends were trimmed by 0 bases and 7 bases, with 7 bases remaining between them. The CDR3 extends over 13 amino acids. Germline V lookup: CDR1 SGHTA, CDR2 FQGTGA. This CDR3 is CASSLTDQQPQHF. In DNA form, the CDR3 reads TGTGCCAGCAGCTTAACAGACCAGCAGCCCCAGCATTTT.

The chain has TRBV5-1 and TRBJ1-1; 8 bases line up with TRBD1. The CDR3 totals 16 residues. The ends lost 4 bases at V and 0 bases at J; junction bases unmatched: 8. The germline CDR1 and CDR2 sequences are SGHRS and YFSETQ. The CDR3 here is CASSARTGSVNTEAFF. CDR3 nucleotide sequence: TGCGCCAGCAGCGCCCGGACAGGGTCGGTGAACACTGAAGCTTTCTTT.

The count of this clone is one. The rearrangement links TRBV19 to TRBJ2-5; D unresolved. Germline V lookup: CDR1 LNHDA, CDR2 SQIVND (reference sequence). CDR3 length equals 13 residues. V lost 5 bases to trimming and J lost 2 bases, with 9 bases between them. The CDR3 region is CASSQGKQETQYF. CDR3 in DNA: TGTGCCAGTAGTCAAGGAAAGCAAGAGACCCAGTACTTC.

J is TRBJ1-1 and V is TRBV28, with TRBD1 identical over 7 bases. Germline-derived CDR1 and CDR2 are MDHEN and SYDVKM. CDR3 length: 14 amino acids. The V gene end was trimmed by 7 bases and the J gene end by 5 bases; junction bases not matched to a gene: 10. The CDR3 spells CASTETGWGTEAFF. In nucleotides, the CDR3 is TGTGCCAGCACCGAGACAGGGTGGGGGACTGAAGCTTTCTTT.

The chain employs TRBV25-1 and TRBJ2-4; D is unresolved. V dropped 4 bases and J dropped 15 bases, with 13 bases sitting between them. CDR1 and CDR2 (germline): MGHDK, SYGVNS. The CDR3 consists of 11 residues. CDR3 in DNA: TGTGCCAGCAGTGGACTCCGGGCGATGTACTTC. Its protein product is CASSGLRAMYF. Supplemented by reference TRBV25-1 and TRBJ2-4, the full variable domain reads EADIYQTPRYLVIGTGKKITLECSQTMGHDKMYWYQQDPGMELHLIHYSYGVNSTEKGDLSSESTVSRIRTEHFPLTLESARPSHTSQYLCASSGLRAMYFGAGTRLSVL.

The chain uses TRBV18 and TRBJ2-1; D gene ambiguous. Per germline, CDR1 KGHSH and CDR2 LQKENI. This CDR3 is 16 amino acids long. V shed 6 bases and J shed 4 bases, with 19 bases lying between them. CDR3 protein: CASSLPSRFLYNEQFF. CDR3 DNA sequence: TGTGCCAGCTCCCTGCCCTCACGATTTTTATACAATGAGCAGTTCTTC.

A few counts support this clone. V and J are TRBV6-5 and TRBJ1-2, with D possibly TRBD1 on 6 matching bases. V was pared by 2 bases and J by 5 bases, with 12 bases between. Looked up from germline, CDR1 is MNHEY and CDR2 is SVGAGI. The CDR3 totals 14 residues. CDR3 loop: CASSYRGRVYGYTF. CDR3 sequence (DNA): TGTGCCAGCAGTTACAGGGGGAGAGTATATGGCTACACCTTC.

The rearrangement uses TRBV4-1 and TRBJ1-5, with D possibly matching TRBD1 (6 bases). Germline loops: CDR1 MGHRA, CDR2 YSYEKL. V dropped 0 bases and J dropped 3 bases, with 12 bases sitting between them. CDR3 length: 16 amino acids. CDR3 coding DNA: TGCGCCAGCAGCCAAGATGGGGGGCCCCTCAATCAGCCCCAGCATTTT. It is translated as CASSQDGGPLNQPQHF.

This clone has only a few counts. This chain joins TRBV6-5 and TRBJ1-1, with D perhaps TRBD1 (6 bases). CDR1 is MNHEY and CDR2 is SVGAGI in the germline V gene. The CDR3 totals 14 residues. V was trimmed by 4 bases and J by 5 bases, leaving 14 bases between them. The CDR3 nucleotides are TGTGCCAGCAGTTTGACAGGAGGAAATACTGAAGCTTTCTTT. Encoded protein: CASSLTGGNTEAFF.

The genes are TRBV30 and TRBJ1-1; D uncertain. The ends were cut back, 3 bases at V and 1 base at J, with 12 bases in the middle. Per germline, CDR1 GTSNPN and CDR2 SVGIG (reference sequence). The CDR3 loop spans 14 amino acids. CDR3 DNA: TGTGCCTGGAGATCGGGCCCATCGAACACTGAAGCTTTCTTT. It translates to CAWRSGPSNTEAFF.

The CDR3 DNA sequence: TGCGCCAGCAGCTTAGGAGGCAGGGGATATACTGAAGCTTTCTTT. Translating it yields CASSLGGRGYTEAFF. This chain links TRBV5-1 with TRBJ1-1, with D possibly matching TRBD1 (6 bases). V dropped 2 bases and J dropped 5 bases, with 16 bases sitting between them. CDR1 and CDR2 (germline): SGHRS, YFSETQ. The CDR3 extends over 15 amino acids. Filled out from reference TRBV5-1 and TRBJ1-1, the complete variable domain reads KAGVTQTPRYLIKTRGQQVTLSCSPISGHRSVSWYQQTPGQGLQFLFEYFSETQRNKGNFPGRFSGRQFSNSRSEMNVSTLELGDSALYLCASSLGGRGYTEAFFGQGTRLTVV.

The chain links TRBV25-1 to TRBJ2-7; 8 nucleotides line up with TRBD1. CDR3 length: 14 residues. The germline V gene has CDR1 MGHDK and CDR2 SYGVNS. V shed 4 bases, J shed 3 bases, and the junction held 5 bases outside the gene matches. The CDR3 sequence is CASSGTGTGYEQYF. The DNA of the CDR3 is TGTGCCAGCAGTGGGACAGGGACGGGCTACGAGCAGTACTTC.